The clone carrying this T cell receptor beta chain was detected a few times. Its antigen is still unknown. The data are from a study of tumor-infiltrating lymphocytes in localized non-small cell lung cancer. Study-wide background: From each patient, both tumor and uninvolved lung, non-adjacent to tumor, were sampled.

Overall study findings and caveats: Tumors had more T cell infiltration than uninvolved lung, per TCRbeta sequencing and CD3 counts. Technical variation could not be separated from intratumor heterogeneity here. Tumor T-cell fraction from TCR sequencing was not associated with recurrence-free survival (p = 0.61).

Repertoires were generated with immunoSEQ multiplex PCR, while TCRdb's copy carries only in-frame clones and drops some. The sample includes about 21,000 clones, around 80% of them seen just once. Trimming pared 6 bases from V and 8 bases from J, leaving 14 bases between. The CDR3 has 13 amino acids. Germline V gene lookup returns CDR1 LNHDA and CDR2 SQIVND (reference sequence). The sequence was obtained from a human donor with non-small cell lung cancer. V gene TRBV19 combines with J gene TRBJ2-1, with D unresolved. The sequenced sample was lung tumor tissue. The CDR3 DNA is TGTGCCAGTAGCCTCAGGTTGAGCGATGAGCAGTTCTTC. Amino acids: CASSLRLSDEQFF.